This record covers a single T cell receptor (beta chain). The antigen is unknown. Other DNA sequences from this sample encode an identical CDR3 as well. This CDR3 is 14 amino acids long. CDR1 is LNHDA and CDR2 is SQIVND in the germline V gene (reference sequence). Trimming took 1 base from V and 0 from J, leaving 6 bases between them. With 60 Vbeta and 13 Jbeta primers, the PCR was carried out. Method: immunoSEQ multiplex PCR; TCRdb's copy keeps in-frame clones and lacks some. The table lists over 100,000 clones, around 8.5% of them singletons. The data were taken from a study of cytomegalovirus exposure and HLA in healthy donors. Study results and limitations: Reported performance of the classifier showed diagnosis of cytomegalovirus status with high specificity and sensitivity. Reportedly, HLA-A and HLA-B alleles of most subjects were accurately predicted from TCR beta. Through in vitro validation, a few CMV-associated chains were shown to be specific for CMV antigens. Common viral pathogens seemed, in a later analysis, to connect with several of the most significant clusters.

This TCR derives from a man in his forties in good health and CMV-seronegative. The chain is built from TRBV19 and TRBJ1-1; D call uncertain. Sequences were obtained from PBMCs. CDR3 sequence reads: CASSIGQLNTEAFF. Here the CDR3 DNA reads TGTGCCAGTAGTATAGGGCAGTTGAACACTGAAGCTTTCTTT.